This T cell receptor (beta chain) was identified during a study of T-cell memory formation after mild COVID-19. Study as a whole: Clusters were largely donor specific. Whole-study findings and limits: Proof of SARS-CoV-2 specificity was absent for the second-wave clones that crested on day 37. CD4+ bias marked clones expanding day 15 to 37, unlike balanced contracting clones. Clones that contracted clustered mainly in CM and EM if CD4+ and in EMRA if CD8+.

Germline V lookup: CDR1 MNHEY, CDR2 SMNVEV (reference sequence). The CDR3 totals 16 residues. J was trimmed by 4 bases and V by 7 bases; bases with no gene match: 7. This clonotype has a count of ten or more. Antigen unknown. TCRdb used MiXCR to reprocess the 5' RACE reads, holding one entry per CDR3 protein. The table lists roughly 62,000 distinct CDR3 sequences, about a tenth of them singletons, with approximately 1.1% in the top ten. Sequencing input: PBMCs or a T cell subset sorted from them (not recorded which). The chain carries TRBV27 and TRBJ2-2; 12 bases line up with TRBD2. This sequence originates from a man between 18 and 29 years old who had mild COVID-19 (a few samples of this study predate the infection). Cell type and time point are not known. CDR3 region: CASKTSGGLSTGELFF. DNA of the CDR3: TGTGCCAGCAAGACTAGCGGGGGCTTGAGCACCGGGGAGCTGTTTTTT.